Following are 2 T cell receptor beta chains from one sample sequenced in a study of blood T cell repertoires in COVID-19. Sequencing used immunoSEQ multiplex PCR; TCRdb keeps in-frame clones, though not all of them. The sample contains approximately 240,000 clones, about 89% of which appear only once. Input material: PBMCs or T cells enriched from blood (not recorded which). The receptors originated from a woman between 18 and 29 years old who had recovered from COVID-19.

The chain combines TRBV7-2 with TRBJ2-1, with 11 bases lining up with TRBD2. The CDR3 length is 19 residues. Unmatched junction bases numbered 9, after V lost 2 bases and J lost 0 bases. Germline loops: CDR1 SGHTA, CDR2 FQGNSA. CDR3 DNA: TGTGCCAGCAGCTTACTAGCGGGGGGTCCTGGAGGCTCCTACAATGAGCAGTTCTTC. Protein product: CASSLLAGGPGGSYNEQFF.

The CDR3 nucleotides read TGTGCCAGCAGCTCAAGGACAGGGGCCACCGGGGAGCTGTTTTTT. It translates to CASSSRTGATGELFF. The chain links TRBV9 to TRBJ2-2; 9 positions match TRBD1. This CDR3 contains 15 residues. Germline CDR1 reads SGDLS; CDR2 reads YYNGEE. The trim removed 4 bases at V and 4 bases at J, leaving 5 bases unmatched.